These T cell receptor beta chains were read from a single sample in a study of T cell changes during pregnancy in multiple sclerosis. Using immunoSEQ multiplex PCR, the repertoire was profiled, and TCRdb retains in-frame clones only, with some absent. There are almost 40,000 clones in the sample; under 95% occur only once, and roughly 0.37% lies in the top ten. The source material was CD4+ T cells from peripheral blood mononuclear cells, sampled in the third trimester of pregnancy. The receptors originated from a female donor in good health, enrolled as a control in a pregnancy study. CDR3s include the opening cysteine and the closing phenylalanine or tryptophan. D genes are given only for firm matches. Size is stated for part of the rows, as once, few or many counts, or as a class when the clone is expanded.

V	J	size	D	DNA	CDR3
TRBV2	TRBJ2-2	few	-	TGTGCCAGCGCGGGACCCGGCGGGGAGCTGTTTTTT	CASAGPGGELFF
TRBV6-1	TRBJ1-5	-	TRBD1	TGTGCCAGCAGTTGGACAGGGGCTCTCGATCAGCCCCAGCATTTT	CASSWTGALDQPQHF
TRBV5-4	TRBJ1-4	-	TRBD1	TGTGCCAGCAGCATGGGACAGATTAATGAAAAACTGTTTTTT	CASSMGQINEKLFF
TRBV30	TRBJ1-2	-	-	TGTGCCTGGAGTGATCGGTATGGCTACACCTTC	CAWSDRYGYTF
TRBV7-9	TRBJ2-1	-	-	TGTGCCAGCAGCTTAGGTGGGCAGATCAATGAGCAGTTCTTC	CASSLGGQINEQFF
TRBV7-2	TRBJ2-6	-	-	TGTGCCAGCAGCCAAGACTTCGCTGGGGCCAACGTCCTGACTTTC	CASSQDFAGANVLTF
TRBV5-1	TRBJ2-1	once	TRBD2	TGCGCCAGCAGCTTGGAACTAGCGGGAAGGGAGCAGTTCTTC	CASSLELAGREQFF
TRBV6-1	TRBJ2-7	-	TRBD2	TGTGCCAGCAGGGGACGCGGGGGGGTCGAGCAGTACTTC	CASRGRGGVEQYF
TRBV10-2	TRBJ2-2	-	TRBD2	TGCGCCAGCTACGGGGGGGCCGCGACCGGGGAGCTGTTTTTT	CASYGGAATGELFF
TRBV18	TRBJ2-3	-	-	TGTGCCAGCTCACCTCAGGGCACAGATACGCAGTATTTT	CASSPQGTDTQYF
TRBV7-9	TRBJ2-7	-	TRBD1	TGTGCCAGCAGCTTTACAGGGGGGCCTTCCTACGAGCAGTACTTC	CASSFTGGPSYEQYF
TRBV18	TRBJ2-5	-	TRBD1	TGTGCCAGCTCACTGGGACAGGGGTCCCAAGAGACCCAGTACTTC	CASSLGQGSQETQYF
TRBV19	TRBJ1-5	-	TRBD1	TGTGCCAGTAGTTCCACAGGGGATCAGCCCCAGCATTTT	CASSSTGDQPQHF
TRBV5-4	TRBJ2-6	-	-	TGTGCCAGCAGCTTGGGGGGCGGGGGCCTCACCTCTGGGGCCAACGTCCTGACTTTC	CASSLGGGGLTSGANVLTF
TRBV5-6	TRBJ1-5	-	-	TGTGCCAGCAGCTTGGGTTCCCGGCAGCCCCAGCATTTT	CASSLGSRQPQHF
TRBV6-1	TRBJ1-5	-	-	TGTGCCAGCAGCAATAATCAGCCCCAGCATTTT	CASSNNQPQHF
TRBV9	TRBJ2-2	-	TRBD2	TGTGCCAGCAGCGACGGGGGGGCAGGCGGGGAGCTGTTTTTT	CASSDGGAGGELFF
TRBV5-1	TRBJ2-7	-	TRBD2	TGCGCCAGCAGCTTCCGGACTAGCGGGGAGGGCGAGCAGTACTTC	CASSFRTSGEGEQYF
TRBV25-1	TRBJ1-1	few	TRBD1	TGTGCCAGCAGTGAAAGGGACAGGACACACACTGAAGCTTTCTTT	CASSERDRTHTEAFF
TRBV11-3	TRBJ2-3	-	-	TGTGCCAGCAGCTTAGGTGGCTGGGGCAGGGTTGAAAATACGCAGTATTTT	CASSLGGWGRVENTQYF
TRBV2	TRBJ1-6	-	TRBD1	TGTGCCAGCAGTGAGGGACAGGGGGGGTATGAGCCCCTCCACTTT	CASSEGQGGYEPLHF
TRBV5-1	TRBJ2-7	-	TRBD2	TGCGCCAGTCGGCAACTAGCGGGAGACGAGCAGTACTTC	CASRQLAGDEQYF
TRBV11-3	TRBJ1-3	-	-	TGTGCCAGCAGCTCCCGTGGAGTCGGAAACACCATATATTTT	CASSSRGVGNTIYF
TRBV11-2	TRBJ2-7	-	-	TGTGCCAGCAGCCCCTCTTCCTACGAGCAGTACTTC	CASSPSSYEQYF
TRBV2	TRBJ2-3	-	-	TGTGCCAGCTCAATCCGGTACACAGATACGCAGTATTTT	CASSIRYTDTQYF
TRBV15	TRBJ2-5	-	-	TGTGCCACCAGCTTAAAAGGGGGACACGTTTTAGAGACCCAGTACTTC	CATSLKGGHVLETQYF
TRBV28	TRBJ2-7	-	TRBD1	TGTGCCAGCAGACCCGTCGGGACAGGGGCCTACGAGCAGTACTTC	CASRPVGTGAYEQYF
TRBV29-1	TRBJ1-2	-	-	TGCAGCGTCCGGGGCACCATCTTTGGGGGCTTTGGCTACACCTTC	CSVRGTIFGGFGYTF
TRBV19	TRBJ2-1	-	TRBD1	TGTGCCAGTAGGACAGGGGGCGACTACAATGAGCAGTTCTTC	CASRTGGDYNEQFF
TRBV6-1	TRBJ2-1	-	TRBD1	TGTGCCAGCAGTGAACAGGGGGCTCCTCCCAATGAGCAGTTCTTC	CASSEQGAPPNEQFF
TRBV18	TRBJ2-3	-	TRBD2	TGTGCCAGCTCACCGTCACTAGCGACAAGCACAGATACGCAGTATTTT	CASSPSLATSTDTQYF
TRBV5-5	TRBJ2-1	-	-	TGTGCCAGCAGTAAGGGGTTCAACAATGAGCAGTTCTTC	CASSKGFNNEQFF
TRBV27	TRBJ2-3	-	TRBD2	TGTGCCAGCAACACCGGGGGAGGGGAAGATACGCAGTATTTT	CASNTGGGEDTQYF
TRBV5-1	TRBJ2-7	-	TRBD1	TGCGCCAGCAGCTTGGTAGGGGGCCTCCGGCCCTACGAGCAGTACTTC	CASSLVGGLRPYEQYF
TRBV10-3	TRBJ2-7	-	TRBD1	TGTGCCATCGGGACAGGGGGCTCCTACGAGCAGTACTTC	CAIGTGGSYEQYF
TRBV27	TRBJ1-2	-	TRBD1	TGTGCCAGCAGATCTAGGACAGGGGATGGCTACACCTTC	CASRSRTGDGYTF
TRBV11-3	TRBJ1-1	-	-	TGTGCCAGCAGCTACTCCCGGAACACTGAAGCTTTCTTT	CASSYSRNTEAFF
TRBV19	TRBJ1-3	-	-	TGTGCCAGTAGTCACAGGGAACCTGGAAACACCATATATTTT	CASSHREPGNTIYF
TRBV10-3	TRBJ1-4	-	TRBD1	TGTGCCATCAGTACCCCGGGACAGTCCCCTATGGGAGAAAAACTGTTTTTT	CAISTPGQSPMGEKLFF
TRBV7-2	TRBJ1-5	-	-	TGTGCCAGCAGCCCCGGGGGTAGGGGTCAGCCCCAGCATTTT	CASSPGGRGQPQHF
TRBV7-6	TRBJ2-7	-	TRBD1	TGTGCCAGCAGCCCTAGCCTAAATCCGGGACAGGGCCACGAGCAGTACTTC	CASSPSLNPGQGHEQYF
TRBV6-1	TRBJ2-7	-	-	TGTGCCAGCAGTGAAAGGGAGGTAGGCTACGAGCAGTACTTC	CASSEREVGYEQYF
TRBV6-6	TRBJ1-1	-	TRBD1	TGTGCCAGCAGTTATCCGAAGACAGGGGTGCACACTGAAGCTTTCTTT	CASSYPKTGVHTEAFF
TRBV18	TRBJ2-1	-	TRBD2	TGTGCCAGCTCACCACCACTAGCGGAGTACAATGAGCAGTTCTTC	CASSPPLAEYNEQFF
TRBV6-5	TRBJ2-7	once	-	TGTGCCAGCAGTTACTCGACGGGGGGCACCTCCTACGAGCAGTACTTC	CASSYSTGGTSYEQYF
TRBV18	TRBJ2-1	-	TRBD1	TGTGCCAGCTCGCCCTTGCCCGGGACAGCGGCCTACAATGAGCAGTTCTTC	CASSPLPGTAAYNEQFF
TRBV29-1	TRBJ1-1	few	TRBD1	TGCAGCGTTGCGCCCGACAACAGGGGATCGGGGACTGAAGCTTTCTTT	CSVAPDNRGSGTEAFF
TRBV7-9	TRBJ2-1	-	TRBD2	TGTGCCAGCAGCTTAGGGGGGGGGTACAATGAGCAGTTCTTC	CASSLGGGYNEQFF
TRBV25-1	TRBJ2-7	-	-	TGTGCCAGCAGTCGCTCGGAACAGTCCTACGAGCAGTACTTC	CASSRSEQSYEQYF
TRBV9	TRBJ2-3	-	TRBD2	TGTGCCAGCAGCGTAGGGAGTAGCGGGAGCACAGATACGCAGTATTTT	CASSVGSSGSTDTQYF
TRBV4-2	TRBJ2-7	-	-	TGTGCCAGCAGCCAAGTCCTAGCATCCATCTACGAGCAGTACTTC	CASSQVLASIYEQYF